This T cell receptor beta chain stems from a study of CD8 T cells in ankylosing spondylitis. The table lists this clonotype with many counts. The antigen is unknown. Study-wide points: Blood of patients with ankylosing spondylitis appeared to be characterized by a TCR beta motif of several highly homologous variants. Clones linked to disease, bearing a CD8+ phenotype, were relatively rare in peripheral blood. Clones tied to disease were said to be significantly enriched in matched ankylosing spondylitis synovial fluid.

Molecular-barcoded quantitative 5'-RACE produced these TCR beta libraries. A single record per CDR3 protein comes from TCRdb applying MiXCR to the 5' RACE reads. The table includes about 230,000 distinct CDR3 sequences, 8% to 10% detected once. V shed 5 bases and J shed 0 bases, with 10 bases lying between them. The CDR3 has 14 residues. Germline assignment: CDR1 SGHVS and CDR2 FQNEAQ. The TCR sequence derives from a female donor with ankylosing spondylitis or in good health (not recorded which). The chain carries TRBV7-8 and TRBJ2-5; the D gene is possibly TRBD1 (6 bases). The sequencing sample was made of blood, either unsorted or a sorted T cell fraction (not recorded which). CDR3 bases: TGTGCCAGCAGCCATCGGACAGACCAAGAGACCCAGTACTTC. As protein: CASSHRTDQETQYF. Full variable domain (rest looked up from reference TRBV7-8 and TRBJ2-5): GAGVSQSPRYKVAKRGQDVALRCDPISGHVSLFWYQQALGQGPEFLTYFQNEAQLDKSGLPSDRFFAERPEGSVSTLKIQRTQQEDSAVYLCASSHRTDQETQYFGPGTRLLVL.